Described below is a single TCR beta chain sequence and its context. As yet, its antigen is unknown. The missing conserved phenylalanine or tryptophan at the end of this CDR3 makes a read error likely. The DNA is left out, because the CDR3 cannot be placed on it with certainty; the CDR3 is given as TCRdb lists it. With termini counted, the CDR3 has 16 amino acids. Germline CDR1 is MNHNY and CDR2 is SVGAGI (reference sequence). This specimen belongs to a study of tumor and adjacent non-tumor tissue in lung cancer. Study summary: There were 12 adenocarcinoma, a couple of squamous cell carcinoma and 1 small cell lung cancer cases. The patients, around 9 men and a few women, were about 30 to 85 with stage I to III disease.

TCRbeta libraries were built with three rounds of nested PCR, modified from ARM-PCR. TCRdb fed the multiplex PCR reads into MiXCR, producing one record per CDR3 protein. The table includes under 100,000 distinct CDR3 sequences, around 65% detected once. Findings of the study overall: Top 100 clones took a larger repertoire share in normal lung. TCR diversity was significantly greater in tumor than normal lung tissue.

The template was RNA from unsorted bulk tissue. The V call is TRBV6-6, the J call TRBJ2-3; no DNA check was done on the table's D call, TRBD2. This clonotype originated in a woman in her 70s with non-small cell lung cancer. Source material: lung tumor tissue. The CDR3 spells CASSWTSGTSTDTQYL.